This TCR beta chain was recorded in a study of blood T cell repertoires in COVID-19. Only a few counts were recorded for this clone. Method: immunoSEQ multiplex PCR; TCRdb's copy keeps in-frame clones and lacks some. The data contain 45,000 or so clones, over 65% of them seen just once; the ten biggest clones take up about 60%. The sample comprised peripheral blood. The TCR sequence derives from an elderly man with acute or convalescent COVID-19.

CDR3 amino acids: CASSFNLERVSYEQYF. DNA of the CDR3: TGTGCCAGCAGTTTTAATCTAGAGCGGGTCTCCTACGAGCAGTACTTC. The rearrangement links TRBV28 to TRBJ2-7, with D possibly matching TRBD2 (6 bases). Per the germline V gene, CDR1 is MDHEN and CDR2 is SYDVKM. The CDR3 length is 16 residues. The V end lost 3 bases, the J end lost 0 bases, and 15 bases lay between the germline ends.